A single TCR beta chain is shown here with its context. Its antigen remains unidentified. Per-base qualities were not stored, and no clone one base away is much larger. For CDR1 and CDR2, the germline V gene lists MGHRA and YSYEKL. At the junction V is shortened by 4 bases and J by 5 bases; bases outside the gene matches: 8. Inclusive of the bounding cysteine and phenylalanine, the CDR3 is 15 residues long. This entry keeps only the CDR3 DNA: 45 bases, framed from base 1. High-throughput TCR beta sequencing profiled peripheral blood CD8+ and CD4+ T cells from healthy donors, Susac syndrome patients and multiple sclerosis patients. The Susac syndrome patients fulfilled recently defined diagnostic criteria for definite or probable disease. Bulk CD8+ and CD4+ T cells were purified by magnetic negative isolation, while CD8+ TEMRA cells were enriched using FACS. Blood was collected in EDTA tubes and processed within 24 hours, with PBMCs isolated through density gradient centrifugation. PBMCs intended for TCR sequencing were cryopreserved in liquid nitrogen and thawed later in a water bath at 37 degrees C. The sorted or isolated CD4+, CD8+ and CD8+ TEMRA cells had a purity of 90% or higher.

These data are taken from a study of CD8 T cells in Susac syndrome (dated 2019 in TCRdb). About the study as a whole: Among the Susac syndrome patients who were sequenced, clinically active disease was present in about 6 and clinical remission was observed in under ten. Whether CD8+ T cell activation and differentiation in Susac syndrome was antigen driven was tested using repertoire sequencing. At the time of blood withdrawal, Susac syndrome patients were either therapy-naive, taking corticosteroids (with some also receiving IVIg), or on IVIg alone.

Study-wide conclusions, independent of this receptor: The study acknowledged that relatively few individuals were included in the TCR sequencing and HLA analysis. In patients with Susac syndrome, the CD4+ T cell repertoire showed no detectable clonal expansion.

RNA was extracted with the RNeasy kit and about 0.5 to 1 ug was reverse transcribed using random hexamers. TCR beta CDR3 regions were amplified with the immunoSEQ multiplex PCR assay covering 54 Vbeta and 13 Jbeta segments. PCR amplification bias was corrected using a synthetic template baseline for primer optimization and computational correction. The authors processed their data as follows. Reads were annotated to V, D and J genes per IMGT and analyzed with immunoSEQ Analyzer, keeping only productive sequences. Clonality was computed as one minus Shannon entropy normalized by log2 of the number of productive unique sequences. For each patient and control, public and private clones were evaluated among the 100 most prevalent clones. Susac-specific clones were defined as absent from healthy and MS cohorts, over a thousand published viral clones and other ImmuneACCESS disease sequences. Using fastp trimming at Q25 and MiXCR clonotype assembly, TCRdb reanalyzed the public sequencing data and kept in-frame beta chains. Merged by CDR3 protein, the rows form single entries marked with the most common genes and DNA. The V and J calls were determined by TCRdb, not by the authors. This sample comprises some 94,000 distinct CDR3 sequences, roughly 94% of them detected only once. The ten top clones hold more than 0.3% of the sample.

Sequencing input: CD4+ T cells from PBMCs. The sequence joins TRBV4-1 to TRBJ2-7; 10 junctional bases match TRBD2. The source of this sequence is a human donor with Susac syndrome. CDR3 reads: CASSRASGGGDEQYF. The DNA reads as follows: TGCGCCAGCAGCCGAGCTAGCGGGGGCGGGGACGAGCAGTACTTC.